These 25 T cell receptor beta chains came from one sample sequenced in a study of cytomegalovirus exposure and HLA in healthy donors. The PCR contained 60 Vbeta and 13 Jbeta primers. Sequenced by immunoSEQ multiplex PCR; TCRdb stores in-frame clones only, minus some. The table shows around 230,000 clones, with roughly 85% occurring only once. Source material: PBMCs. The receptors were sampled from a male donor in good health and CMV-seronegative.

In its sample, this clone was seen once. J is TRBJ1-2 and V is TRBV4-3, with D maybe TRBD1 (5 bases). Germline lookup yields CDR1 LGHNA and CDR2 YSLEER. V dropped 0 bases and J dropped 3 bases, with 20 bases sitting between them. The CDR3 has 18 residues. The CDR3 reads CASSQDGVVVGHYYGYTF. DNA for the CDR3: TGCGCCAGCAGCCAAGATGGAGTGGTGGTAGGACACTACTATGGCTACACCTTC.

This clone was counted once. This chain joins TRBV14 and TRBJ1-2; a possible D gene is TRBD1 (5 bases). Germline-derived CDR1 and CDR2 are SGHDN and FVKESK. This CDR3 has 14 residues. Trimming left V 3 bases short and J 8 bases short, with 16 bases between. CDR3 sequence: CASSQSRGLEGYTF. The CDR3 bases are TGTGCCAGCAGCCAGTCCCGGGGGTTAGAGGGCTACACCTTC.

Comments on this clone: The same CDR3 is also encoded by other DNA sequences in this sample. The rearrangement joins TRBV7-9 to TRBJ1-6; 8 nucleotides agree with TRBD1. Germline-derived CDR1 and CDR2 are SEHNR and FQNEAQ (reference sequence). Losses at the gene ends were 6 bases for V and 8 bases for J; bases not matched to a gene: 3. The CDR3 is 13 residues long. The CDR3, as DNA: TGTGCCAGCAGTCAGACAGGGGATTCACCCCTCCACTTT. Amino acids: CASSQTGDSPLHF.

V gene TRBV4-2 combines with J gene TRBJ2-3; D is undetermined. V lost 1 base and J lost 2, with 7 bases in between. There are 14 residues in the CDR3. Germline values: CDR1 LGHNA, CDR2 YNFKEQ. CDR3 loop: CASSQGLNTDTQYF. Written as DNA, the CDR3 is TGTGCCAGCAGCCAAGGTCTAAACACAGATACGCAGTATTTT.

The chain uses TRBV6-1 and TRBJ1-4; tentatively, D is TRBD1 (5 bases). CDR1 and CDR2 (germline): MNHNS, SASEGT. Trimming left V 3 bases short and J 8 bases short, with 16 bases between. The CDR3 loop spans 15 amino acids. The CDR3 bases are TGTGCCAGCAGTGAGAGTCAGGGTGGTGGCGAAAAACTGTTTTTT. Amino acid sequence: CASSESQGGGEKLFF.

The rearrangement uses TRBV4-2 and TRBJ2-2; unclear D gene. The CDR3 sequence is 13 residues long. Trimming cost V 4 bases and J 1 base, with 4 bases left between them. Per germline, CDR1 LGHNA and CDR2 YNFKEQ. CDR3 sequence: CASSRQNTGELFF. CDR3 in DNA: TGTGCCAGCAGCCGACAGAACACCGGGGAGCTGTTTTTT.

The chain has TRBV18 and TRBJ1-2, with D maybe TRBD1 (6 bases). The germline V gene has CDR1 KGHSH and CDR2 LQKENI. The CDR3 is 13 amino acids. Trimming took 3 bases from V and 5 from J, leaving 10 bases between them. The CDR3 DNA sequence: TGTGCCAGCTCACCGCCAGGGGAGTATGGCTACACCTTC. Its translation: CASSPPGEYGYTF.

This clone was counted a few times. The rearrangement uses TRBV7-3 and TRBJ2-2; D is undetermined. The CDR3 runs 14 residues. The V gene's germline CDR1 is SGHTA and CDR2 FQGTGA. Trimming removed 4 bases from V and 1 base from J, with 7 bases in between. The CDR3, as DNA: TGTGCCAGCAGCTATTCGGGGAACACCGGGGAGCTGTTTTTT. It codes for CASSYSGNTGELFF.

This clone was observed a single time. The V gene is TRBV28, the J gene TRBJ1-4; TRBD1 matches at 10 bases. The ends lost 3 bases at V and 3 bases at J; junction bases unmatched: 7. Germline CDR1 is MDHEN and CDR2 is SYDVKM. The CDR3 totals 17 residues. The CDR3 region is CASSFSPGQGANEKLFF. CDR3 coding DNA: TGTGCCAGCAGTTTCTCTCCTGGACAGGGGGCTAATGAAAAACTGTTTTTT.

DNA for the CDR3: TGTGCCAGCACTGAGGACTCTACTAATCAGCCCCAGCATTTT. This codes for CASTEDSTNQPQHF. The chain has TRBV6-6 and TRBJ1-5, with D hard to call. Trimming stripped 7 bases from V and 4 bases from J, with 14 bases between. In germline, CDR1 is MNHNY, CDR2 SVGAGI (reference sequence). This CDR3 region has 14 residues.

The chain joins TRBV5-6 to TRBJ2-2, with TRBD2 identical over 10 bases. The CDR3 contains 16 residues. From germline, CDR1 is SGHDT and CDR2 YYEEEE. The V and J ends lost 9 bases and 4 bases, in that order; junction bases with no gene match: 12. The CDR3 nucleotides read TGTGCCACTCCCCCGGGACTAGCGACTATCACCGGGGAGCTGTTTTTT. Translating it yields CATPPGLATITGELFF.

The chain recombines TRBV19 with TRBJ1-5; perhaps TRBD1 as D (6 bases). The CDR3 consists of 14 residues. Germline V gives CDR1 LNHDA, CDR2 SQIVND (reference sequence). V lost 4 bases and J 6 bases, leaving 13 bases between the germline ends. The CDR3 loop is CASSRNRVGQPQHF. For the CDR3, the DNA is TGTGCCAGTAGTAGAAACAGGGTTGGTCAGCCCCAGCATTTT.

The J gene is TRBJ2-7, the V gene TRBV11-3, with 10 bases fitting TRBD1. V was clipped by 2 bases and J by 4 bases; unmatched bases: 5. Looked up from germline, CDR1 is SGHNT and CDR2 is YENEEA. The CDR3 spans 15 residues. CDR3 residues: CASSLRGQGPYEQYF. The CDR3 DNA reads as TGTGCCAGCAGCTTAAGGGGACAGGGGCCATACGAGCAGTACTTC. The variable domain in full, with the rest retrieved from reference TRBV11-3 and TRBJ2-7, is EAGVVQSPRYKIIEKKQPVAFWCNPISGHNTLYWYLQNLGQGPELLIRYENEEAVDDSQLPKDRFSAERLKGVDSTLKIQPAELGDSAVYLCASSLRGQGPYEQYFGPGTRLTVT.

This clone was picked up a small number of times. The chain combines TRBV12-5 with TRBJ1-2; D gene uncertain. The CDR3 is 12 amino acids. Germline V gives CDR1 LGHNT, CDR2 FRNRAP. V was shortened by 1 base and J by 8 bases, with 8 bases between the two germline ends. The CDR3, as DNA: TGTGCTAGTGGTTTGGACAGTTGGGGCTACACCTTC. Translation gives CASGLDSWGYTF.

The V and J genes are TRBV7-9 and TRBJ2-7; maybe TRBD2 (6 bases). CDR3 length equals 15 residues. Germline-derived CDR1 and CDR2 are SEHNR and FQNEAQ (reference sequence). The V end was cut by 0 bases, the J end by 2 bases, with 11 bases between. DNA for the CDR3: TGTGCCAGCAGCTTAGCACCGGGGGTGACCTACGAGCAGTACTTC. The encoded protein is CASSLAPGVTYEQYF.

V is TRBV4-2 and J is TRBJ1-1, with TRBD1 matching 7 bases. V shed 2 bases and J 0 bases; nucleotides not matched to a gene: 15. The CDR3 loop spans 19 amino acids. The V gene's germline CDR1 is LGHNA and CDR2 YNFKEQ. CDR3 sequence (DNA): TGTGCCAGCAGCCAACGAACCGGGACAGAGGGACTTTTGAACACTGAAGCTTTCTTT. Protein sequence: CASSQRTGTEGLLNTEAFF.

The V and J genes are TRBV5-1 and TRBJ2-3; perhaps TRBD1 as D (5 bases). In germline, CDR1 is SGHRS, CDR2 YFSETQ. The V and J ends lost 2 bases and 2 bases respectively, with 9 bases between them. This CDR3 region has 14 residues. DNA for the CDR3: TGCGCCAGCAGCTTCAGGGTGGACACAGATACGCAGTATTTT. Translated, it gives CASSFRVDTDTQYF. Based on the CDR3 plus reference TRBV5-1 and TRBJ2-3, the full variable domain is KAGVTQTPRYLIKTRGQQVTLSCSPISGHRSVSWYQQTPGQGLQFLFEYFSETQRNKGNFPGRFSGRQFSNSRSEMNVSTLELGDSALYLCASSFRVDTDTQYFGPGTRLTVL.

This clone was seen a handful of times. V is TRBV5-6 and J is TRBJ1-5; TRBD1 is a possible D gene (6 bases). V shed 1 base and J shed 3 bases, with 11 bases lying between them. Germline CDR1 reads SGHDT; CDR2 reads YYEEEE. The CDR3 spans 15 residues. The CDR3 nucleotides read TGTGCCAGCAGCTTGTGGACAGTTTACAATCAGCCCCAGCATTTT. As protein: CASSLWTVYNQPQHF.

The V and J genes are TRBV28 and TRBJ2-7, with TRBD2 matching over 12 bases. CDR1 MDHEN and CDR2 SYDVKM come from the germline V gene. The CDR3 consists of 17 residues. The V and J ends lost 1 base and 0 bases, in that order; junction bases with no gene match: 4. The DNA of the CDR3 is TGTGCCAGCAGTTTATCCCGGGGACTAGCGGGCTCCTACGAGCAGTACTTC. Translation: CASSLSRGLAGSYEQYF.

The V call is TRBV30, the J call TRBJ2-3; 10 positions agree with TRBD1. CDR3 length: 15 residues. V was clipped by 3 bases and J by 4 bases; unmatched bases: 7. CDR1 GTSNPN and CDR2 SVGIG come from the germline V gene (reference sequence). Here the CDR3 reads CAWSADRGRPDTQYF. The CDR3 DNA sequence: TGTGCCTGGAGCGCCGACAGGGGGCGTCCAGATACGCAGTATTTT.

The chain combines TRBV27 with TRBJ2-7, with 9 bases aligning to TRBD2. V was pared by 1 base and J by 2 bases, with 3 bases of the junction left unmatched. From germline, CDR1 is MNHEY and CDR2 SMNVEV (reference sequence). The CDR3 consists of 15 residues. Here the CDR3 DNA reads TGTGCCAGCAGTTTATGGCTAGCGGGACCCTACGAGCAGTACTTC. As protein: CASSLWLAGPYEQYF.

The chain links TRBV6-1 to TRBJ2-7; TRBD2 matches 14 bases. The CDR3 totals 15 residues. Trimming removed 6 bases from V and 4 bases from J; junction bases left unmatched: 5. The germline CDR1 and CDR2 sequences are MNHNS and SASEGT. CDR3 DNA: TGTGCCAGCAGGAAGGGGACTAGCGGGAGTTACGAGCAGTACTTC. It is translated as CASRKGTSGSYEQYF.

The CDR3: CSVAGQANQPQHF. The CDR3 region has the DNA TGCAGCGTTGCCGGTCAGGCCAATCAGCCCCAGCATTTT. The chain carries TRBV29-1 and TRBJ1-5; unclear D gene. Germline values: CDR1 SQVTM, CDR2 ANQGSEA. The CDR3 totals 13 residues. The germline V and J ends were trimmed by 4 bases and 3 bases, with 10 bases remaining between them.

The V call is TRBV30, the J call TRBJ1-1, with D possibly TRBD1 on 5 matching bases. CDR1 is GTSNPN, CDR2 SVGIG, per germline (reference sequence). CDR3 length: 13 amino acids. V was clipped by 4 bases and J by 0 bases, with 9 bases between them. In DNA form, the CDR3 reads TGTGCCTGGACCCCAGGGCTGAACACTGAAGCTTTCTTT. Protein product: CAWTPGLNTEAFF.

This clone was detected once. The chain combines TRBV18 with TRBJ2-7, with a weak D call TRBD2 (6 bases). Germline lookup yields CDR1 KGHSH and CDR2 LQKENI. This CDR3 has 13 residues. Trimming took 6 bases from V and 1 from J, leaving 10 bases between them. CDR3 bases: TGTGCCAGCTCGCCCGGGAGATCCTACGAGCAGTACTTC. Protein sequence: CASSPGRSYEQYF.